This TCR beta chain was sequenced during a study of beta chain features in type 1 diabetes. Expressed TCRB transcripts got sequenced, as all isolated RNA was reverse transcribed. Here immunoSEQ multiplex PCR was the method, and the copy in TCRdb shows in-frame clones only, minus some. The data hold some 230,000 clones, with 9.6% observed a single time. General study findings and limits: VDJ junctions from patients with type 1 diabetes contained fewer insertions and more deletions.

Trimming removed 3 bases at V and 2 bases at J, with 8 bases between. The CDR3 totals 13 residues. Germline V gene sequence: CDR1 SGHTA, CDR2 FQGNSA. Details on this clone: Its antigen is not known.

Material: naive CD4+ T cells from blood. The chain joins TRBV7-2 to TRBJ2-7; D is unresolved. This TCR was sampled from a woman between 18 and 29 years old in good health. The CDR3 bases are TGTGCCAGCAGCTTGCTGCAGGCCTACGAGCAGTACTTC. Amino acid sequence: CASSLLQAYEQYF.